Listed below are T cell receptor beta chains from one sample, sequenced in a study of PD-1 blockade in classical Hodgkin lymphoma. Clones were read by immunoSEQ multiplex PCR, and TCRdb kept only the in-frame ones, dropping some. In the table there are 3,000 to 4,000 clones, roughly 70% of which are singletons. The material was peripheral blood mononuclear cells (PBMCs), obtained before the fourth cycle of nivolumab. The receptors derive from a human donor with classical Hodgkin lymphoma. Both conserved end residues are part of each CDR3. A D gene is named only where the DNA matches it firmly. The size of a clone is reported for some rows only, either as once, few or many, or as a class for expanded clones.

TRBV9	.	.	TRBJ1-1	TGTGCCAGCAGCATAACCCTCGGAGAGAACACTGAAGCTTTCTTT	CASSITLGENTEAFF
TRBV27	.	.	TRBJ2-7	TGTGCCAGCAGCTTCTCCTACGAGCAGTACTTC	CASSFSYEQYF
TRBV7-8	hyperexpanded	TRBD2	TRBJ2-2	TGTGCCGGATTCCAGCGGGAGGATAACACCGGGGAGCTGTTTTTT	CAGFQREDNTGELFF
TRBV6-5	.	.	TRBJ1-1	TGTGCCAGCAGCACGCAAAGGGACACTGAAGCTTTCTTT	CASSTQRDTEAFF
TRBV5-1	.	TRBD1	TRBJ2-1	TGCGCCAGCAGCTTCAGACAGGGGGTCTACAATGAGCAGCTCTTC	CASSFRQGVYNEQLF
TRBV7-8	.	.	TRBJ2-7	TGTGCCAGCAGCTTAGCGCTCGGGGGAGCTCGGGGCGAGCAGTACTTC	CASSLALGGARGEQYF
TRBV5-1	few	TRBD2	TRBJ2-3	TGCGCCAGCAGCTCGGACCCGGGACTACCTAGCGCGTATTTT	CASSSDPGLPSAYF
TRBV9	once	.	TRBJ2-1	TGTGCCAGCAGCGGCGCGCAAGGATACAATGAGCAGTTCTTC	CASSGAQGYNEQFF
TRBV7-3	.	.	TRBJ2-5	TGTGCCAGCAGCTCTGGGGGCAGTGACCAAGAGACCCAGTACTTC	CASSSGGSDQETQYF
TRBV4-3	.	.	TRBJ2-5	TGCGCCAGCAGCCAAGACTACAGGCCCGGCCGAGAGACCCAGTACTTC	CASSQDYRPGRETQYF
TRBV6-5	.	.	TRBJ1-1	TGTGCCAGCACCCAGGGTTGGGCCGCGACCACTGAAGCTTTCTTT	CASTQGWAATTEAFF
TRBV9	.	.	TRBJ2-5	TGTGCCAGCAGCGAGGCTGGGCTAGCACGAGAGACCCAGTACTTC	CASSEAGLARETQYF
TRBV5-7	.	.	TRBJ2-7	TGTGCCAGCAGCGTGGACAGCGGCTCCTACGAGCAGTACTTC	CASSVDSGSYEQYF
TRBV10-3	.	.	TRBJ2-3	TGTGCCATCAGTGCCGTCACAGGGTATAGCACAGATACGCAGTATTTT	CAISAVTGYSTDTQYF
TRBV29-1	.	TRBD2	TRBJ2-1	TGCAGCGTTGTAGGGACTAGCGGGAGGGCCTACAATGAGCAGTTCTTC	CSVVGTSGRAYNEQFF
TRBV27	.	.	TRBJ2-5	TGTGCCAGCAGTTCCACGTACCAAGAGACCCAGTACTTC	CASSSTYQETQYF
TRBV7-3	.	TRBD1	TRBJ1-1	TGTGCCAGCAGCTTAATGCCCACAGGGGGCACTGAAGCTTTCTTT	CASSLMPTGGTEAFF
TRBV9	.	.	TRBJ2-1	TGTGCCAGCAGCGTAGACGGGGTAGGGTACAATGAGCAGTTCTTC	CASSVDGVGYNEQFF
TRBV14	.	.	TRBJ1-1	TGTGCCAGCAGCCAAGTCCCCACAGTGAACACTGAAGCTTTCTTT	CASSQVPTVNTEAFF
TRBV6-5	few	TRBD1	TRBJ1-1	TGTGCCAGCAGTGTCCAGGGGGCCACTGAAGCTTTCTTT	CASSVQGATEAFF
TRBV19	.	.	TRBJ1-2	TGTGCCAGTAGTATAACGCATGACCTTGGCTATGGCTACACCTTC	CASSITHDLGYGYTF
TRBV19	few	TRBD1	TRBJ2-2	TGTGCCAGTAGGAAAGACAGGGCCGGCACCGGGGAGCTGTTTTTT	CASRKDRAGTGELFF
TRBV7-3	.	.	TRBJ2-3	TGTGCCAGCAGCCTGGGACACAGCACAGATACGCAGTATTTT	CASSLGHSTDTQYF
TRBV30	.	.	TRBJ1-2	TGTGCCTGGAGTATGGCCAGGGGAGCGTCGGGCTACACCTTC	CAWSMARGASGYTF
TRBV4-3	.	.	TRBJ2-5	TGCGCCAGCAGCCCACCTTCTGCAGGGGCCACCCAAGAGACCCAGTACTTC	CASSPPSAGATQETQYF
TRBV5-1	.	TRBD1	TRBJ2-5	TGCGCCAGCAGCTGGACAGGGGCGGAGACCCAGTACTTC	CASSWTGAETQYF
TRBV27	.	TRBD2	TRBJ2-7	TGTGCCAGCAGTTTTCTTGGCGGGAGGTCCTACGAGCAGTACTTC	CASSFLGGRSYEQYF
TRBV5-4	.	.	TRBJ1-1	TGTGCCAGCAGCCCCAGCGTCACAAACACTGAAGCTTTCTTT	CASSPSVTNTEAFF
TRBV5-4	.	TRBD2	TRBJ2-2	TGTGCCAGCAGCCCCGGGACTAGCGGGAGTCTTTCCGGGGAGCTGCTTTTT	CASSPGTSGSLSGELLF
TRBV2	.	.	TRBJ1-5	TGTGCCAGCAGCGGAGTTTCTTGGACGGTCAATCAGCCCCAGCATTTT	CASSGVSWTVNQPQHF
TRBV11-2	.	TRBD1	TRBJ1-5	TGTGCCAGCAGCTTAGGAGGGACAGGGCACAATAGCAATCAGCCCCAGCATTTT	CASSLGGTGHNSNQPQHF
TRBV2	few	.	TRBJ2-7	TGTGCCAGCAGGACCTCCTCAACCGCGAGGGAGCAGTACTTC	CASRTSSTAREQYF
TRBV4-2	few	.	TRBJ2-3	TGTGCCAGCAGCCAAGGACCCAACGTGGATACGCAGTATTTT	CASSQGPNVDTQYF
TRBV7-6	.	.	TRBJ2-7	TGTGCCAGCAGCGACTCTAGCAGGGGTTTCTACGAGCAGTACTTC	CASSDSSRGFYEQYF
TRBV5-4	.	.	TRBJ1-4	TGTGCCAGCAGTTTGCAGGGTGGTGAAAAACTGTTTTTT	CASSLQGGEKLFF
TRBV6-1	.	TRBD1	TRBJ2-4	TGTGCCATCAAGACAGGGGGCCTAAACATTCAGTACTTC	CAIKTGGLNIQYF
TRBV19	.	.	TRBJ1-3	TGTGCCAGTAGTCCAGGCACAGGAGGAAACACCATATATTTT	CASSPGTGGNTIYF
TRBV6-6	.	.	TRBJ1-4	TGTGCCAGCAGTCATGACGGTTATAATGAAAAACTGTTTTTT	CASSHDGYNEKLFF
TRBV5-1	.	TRBD1	TRBJ1-4	TGCGCCAGCAGCTCGGGACAGGGGAGTGAAAAACTGTTTTTT	CASSSGQGSEKLFF
TRBV4-3	once	.	TRBJ2-3	TGCGCCAGCAGCCGCTCGAGTCCCACAGATACGCAGTATTTT	CASSRSSPTDTQYF
TRBV7-9	.	TRBD1	TRBJ1-4	TGTGCCAGCAGCCCCGGACAGGGAGATGAAAAACTGTTTTTT	CASSPGQGDEKLFF
TRBV7-6	.	TRBD1	TRBJ2-1	TGTGCCAGCAGCAACGACAGGGTCTCCTACAATGAGCAGTTCTTC	CASSNDRVSYNEQFF